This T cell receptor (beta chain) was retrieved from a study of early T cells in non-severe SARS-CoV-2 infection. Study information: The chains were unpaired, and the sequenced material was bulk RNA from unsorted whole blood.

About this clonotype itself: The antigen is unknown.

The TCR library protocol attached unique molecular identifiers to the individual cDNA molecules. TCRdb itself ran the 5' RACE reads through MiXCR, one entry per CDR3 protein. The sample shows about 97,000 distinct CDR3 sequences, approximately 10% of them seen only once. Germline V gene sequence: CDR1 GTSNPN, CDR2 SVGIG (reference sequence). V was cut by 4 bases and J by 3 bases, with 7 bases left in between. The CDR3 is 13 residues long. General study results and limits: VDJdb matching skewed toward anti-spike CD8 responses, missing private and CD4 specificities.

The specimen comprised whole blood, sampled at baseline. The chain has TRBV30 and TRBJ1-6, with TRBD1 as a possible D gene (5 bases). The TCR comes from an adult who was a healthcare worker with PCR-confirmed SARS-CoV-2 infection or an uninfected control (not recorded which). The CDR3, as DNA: TGTGCCTGGAAACAGGACTATAATTCACCCCTCCACTTT. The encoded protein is CAWKQDYNSPLHF.